Here is one TCR beta chain with its context. Its antigen remains unknown. The germline V gene encodes CDR1 MDHEN and CDR2 SYDVKM. This CDR3 has 14 residues. The ends were cut back, 7 bases at V and 3 bases at J, with 16 bases in the middle. The sample originates from a study of cytomegalovirus exposure and HLA in healthy donors. Vbeta (60) and Jbeta (13) primers were used in the PCR. Measured with immunoSEQ multiplex PCR; TCRdb has only the in-frame clones, and not every one. The data show 110,000 to 150,000 clones, roughly 9.7% seen once. General observations from the study: Researchers catalogued 164 TCR beta chains as cytomegalovirus-associated. In a later analysis, TCR beta V- and J-gene trimming was associated with a missense DCLRE1C variant. Usually a TCR sequence was rare, but some public TCRs were found in many donors.

The sequence was obtained from a man aged 50-59 years in good health and CMV-seronegative. The chain has TRBV28 and TRBJ2-7; possible D gene TRBD1, 5 bases. Input material: PBMCs. The CDR3 here is CASTKTDRGYEQYF. In nucleotides, the CDR3 is TGTGCCAGCACAAAAACCGACAGAGGCTACGAGCAGTACTTC.